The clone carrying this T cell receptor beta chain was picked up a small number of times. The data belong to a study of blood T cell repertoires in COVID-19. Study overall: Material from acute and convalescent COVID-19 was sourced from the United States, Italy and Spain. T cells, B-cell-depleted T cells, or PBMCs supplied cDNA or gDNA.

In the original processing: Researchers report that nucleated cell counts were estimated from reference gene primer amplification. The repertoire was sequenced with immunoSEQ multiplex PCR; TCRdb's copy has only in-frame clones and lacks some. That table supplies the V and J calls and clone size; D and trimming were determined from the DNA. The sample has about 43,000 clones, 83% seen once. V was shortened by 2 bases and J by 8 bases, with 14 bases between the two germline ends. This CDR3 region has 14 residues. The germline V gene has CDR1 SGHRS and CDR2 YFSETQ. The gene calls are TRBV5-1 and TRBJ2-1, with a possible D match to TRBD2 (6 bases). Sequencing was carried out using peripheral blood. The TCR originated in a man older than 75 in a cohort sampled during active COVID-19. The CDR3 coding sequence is TGCGCCAGCAGCTTTACGGCCGGGAGTGATGAGCAGTTCTTC. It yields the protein CASSFTAGSDEQFF. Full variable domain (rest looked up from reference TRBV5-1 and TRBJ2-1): KAGVTQTPRYLIKTRGQQVTLSCSPISGHRSVSWYQQTPGQGLQFLFEYFSETQRNKGNFPGRFSGRQFSNSRSEMNVSTLELGDSALYLCASSFTAGSDEQFFGPGTRLTVL.